Detailed here is one T cell receptor (beta chain). Its antigen is unidentified. This CDR3 has 18 amino acids. Germline loops: CDR1 MGHRA, CDR2 YSYEKL. V lost 4 bases and J 1 base, leaving 19 bases between the germline ends. The sample originates from a study of cytomegalovirus exposure and HLA in healthy donors. This PCR relied on a set of 60 Vbeta primers and 13 Jbeta primers. The protocol was immunoSEQ multiplex PCR, while the TCRdb copy is restricted to in-frame clones and leaves out a portion. The sample totals roughly 77,000 clones. Despite likely unrecorded immune exposures, the donors were nominally healthy at the time of sampling. The study, taken as a whole, reports: CMV serostatus alone was available as immune exposure information. Researchers counted 150 to 200 TCR beta chains as cytomegalovirus-associated.

V is TRBV4-1 and J is TRBJ1-4, with D possibly being TRBD1 (6 bases). Sample: PBMCs. The clonotype originates from a man aged 25 to 45 in good health and CMV-seronegative. Written as DNA, the CDR3 is TGCGCCAGCAGCCTCAAGGGGAGGGAACAGGGAACTAATGAAAAACTGTTTTTT. Its translation: CASSLKGREQGTNEKLFF.